This is a list of T cell receptor beta chains from one sample in a study of CD8 T cells in ankylosing spondylitis. MiXCR, run by TCRdb on the 5' RACE reads, gives a single entry per CDR3 protein. This sample has a few hundred thousand distinct CDR3 sequences, with around 20% found just once. Sequencing input: blood, either unsorted or a sorted T cell fraction (not recorded which). The receptors were gathered from a male donor with ankylosing spondylitis. The conserved cysteine and the conserved F or W are not part of the CDR3 here. The order of the fields is V gene, J gene, CDR3 protein.

v_gene: TRBV5-1
j_gene: TRBJ2-2
CDR3aa: ASSLFDWTTGELF

v_gene: TRBV2
j_gene: TRBJ2-5
CDR3aa: ASSLKTQY

v_gene: TRBV15
j_gene: TRBJ1-1
CDR3aa: ATSREGNTEAF

v_gene: TRBV28
j_gene: TRBJ2-5
CDR3aa: ASSFRHEETQY

v_gene: TRBV9
j_gene: TRBJ2-1
CDR3aa: ASSVMWRDDNEQF

v_gene: TRBV20-1
j_gene: TRBJ2-3
CDR3aa: SADTRLSGRGIDTQY

v_gene: TRBV5-1
j_gene: TRBJ2-7
CDR3aa: ASSLDYYPYEQY

v_gene: TRBV3-1
j_gene: TRBJ1-2
CDR3aa: ASSQETGYT

v_gene: TRBV5-1
j_gene: TRBJ1-4
CDR3aa: ASSPGTVNEKLF

v_gene: TRBV20-1
j_gene: TRBJ2-2
CDR3aa: SARVGGGDGELF

v_gene: TRBV29-1
j_gene: TRBJ1-4
CDR3aa: SVESGTNEKLF

v_gene: TRBV11-3
j_gene: TRBJ1-2
CDR3aa: ASSPRRGDYGYT

v_gene: TRBV12-3/TRBV12-4
j_gene: TRBJ1-1
CDR3aa: ASSLRGTGENTEAF

v_gene: TRBV5-1
j_gene: TRBJ1-2
CDR3aa: ASSRVTGDGYT

v_gene: TRBV6-4
j_gene: TRBJ1-1
CDR3aa: ASRPTGENTEAF

v_gene: TRBV7-3
j_gene: TRBJ2-6
CDR3aa: ASSLGLRDVHPSGANVLT

v_gene: TRBV6-2/TRBV6-3
j_gene: TRBJ2-3
CDR3aa: ASSWIAGATDTQY

v_gene: TRBV30
j_gene: TRBJ2-7
CDR3aa: AWGAAYEQY

v_gene: TRBV29-1
j_gene: TRBJ2-7
CDR3aa: SVEGGGQGPYEQY

v_gene: TRBV28
j_gene: TRBJ1-6
CDR3aa: ASRGGVRNSPLH

v_gene: TRBV12-3/TRBV12-4
j_gene: TRBJ1-5
CDR3aa: ASSPGEGFSNQPQH

v_gene: TRBV7-2
j_gene: TRBJ2-3
CDR3aa: ASSQRLAGVTDTQY

v_gene: TRBV27
j_gene: TRBJ1-2
CDR3aa: ASSFIGGYYYGYT

v_gene: TRBV11-3
j_gene: TRBJ1-1
CDR3aa: ASSFARGSVEAF

v_gene: TRBV5-1
j_gene: TRBJ1-4
CDR3aa: ASSPETLSWEKLF

v_gene: TRBV7-9
j_gene: TRBJ2-3
CDR3aa: ASSPTGGPQY

v_gene: TRBV5-1
j_gene: TRBJ1-2
CDR3aa: ASSRDWDSLGGYT